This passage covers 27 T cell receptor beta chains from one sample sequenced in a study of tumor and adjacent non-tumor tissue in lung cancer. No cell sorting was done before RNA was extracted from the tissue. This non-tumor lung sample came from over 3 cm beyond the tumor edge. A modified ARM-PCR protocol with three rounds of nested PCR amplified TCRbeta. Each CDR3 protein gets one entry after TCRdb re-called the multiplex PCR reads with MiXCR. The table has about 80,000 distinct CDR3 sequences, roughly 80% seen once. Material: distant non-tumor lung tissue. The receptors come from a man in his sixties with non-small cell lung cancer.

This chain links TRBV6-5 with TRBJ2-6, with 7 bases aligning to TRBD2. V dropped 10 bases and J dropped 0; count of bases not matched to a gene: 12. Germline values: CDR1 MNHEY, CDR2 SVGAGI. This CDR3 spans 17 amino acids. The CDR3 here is CAIILAGASSGANVLTF. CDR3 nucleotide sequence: TGTGCCATCATCCTGGCGGGAGCCAGCTCTGGGGCCAACGTCCTGACTTTC.

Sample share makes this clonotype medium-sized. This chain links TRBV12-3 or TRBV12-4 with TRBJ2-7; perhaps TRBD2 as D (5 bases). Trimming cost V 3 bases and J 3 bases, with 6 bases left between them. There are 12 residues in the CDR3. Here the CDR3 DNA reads TGTGCCAGCAGTTTCCGGGGCTACGAGCAGTACTTC. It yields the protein CASSFRGYEQYF.

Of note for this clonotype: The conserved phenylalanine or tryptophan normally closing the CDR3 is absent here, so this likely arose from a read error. The CDR3, as DNA: TGTGCCAGTAGCGTAGTTCCAAAGGACAGGCCCTCTGGGGCCAACGTCCTGACTTAC. Translating it yields CASSVVPKDRPSGANVLTY. The J gene is TRBJ2-6, the V gene TRBV11-2; 7 positions agree with TRBD1. This CDR3 has 19 residues. The V and J ends lost 9 bases and 0 bases, in that order; junction bases with no gene match: 17. Germline CDR1 reads SGHAT; CDR2 reads FQNNGV.

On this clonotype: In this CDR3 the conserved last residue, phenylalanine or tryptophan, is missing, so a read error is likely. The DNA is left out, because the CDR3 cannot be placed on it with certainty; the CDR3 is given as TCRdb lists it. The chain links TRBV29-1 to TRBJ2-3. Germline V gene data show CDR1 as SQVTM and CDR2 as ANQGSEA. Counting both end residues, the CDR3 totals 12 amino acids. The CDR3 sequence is CSIRIFIDTLYS.

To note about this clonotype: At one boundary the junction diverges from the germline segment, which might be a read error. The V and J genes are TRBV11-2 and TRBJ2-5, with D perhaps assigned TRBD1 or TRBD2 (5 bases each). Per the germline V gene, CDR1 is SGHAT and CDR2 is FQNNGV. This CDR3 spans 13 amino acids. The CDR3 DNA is TGTGCCAGCAGCTCTACATTGGAAGGGACCCGGTACTTC. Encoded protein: CASSSTLEGTRYF.

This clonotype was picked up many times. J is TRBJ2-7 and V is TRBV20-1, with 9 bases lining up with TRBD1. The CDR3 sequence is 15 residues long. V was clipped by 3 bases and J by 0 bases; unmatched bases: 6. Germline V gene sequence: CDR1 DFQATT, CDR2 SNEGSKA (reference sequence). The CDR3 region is CSARPGTGSSYEQYF. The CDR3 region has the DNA TGCAGTGCTAGGCCCGGGACAGGGAGCTCCTACGAGCAGTACTTC.

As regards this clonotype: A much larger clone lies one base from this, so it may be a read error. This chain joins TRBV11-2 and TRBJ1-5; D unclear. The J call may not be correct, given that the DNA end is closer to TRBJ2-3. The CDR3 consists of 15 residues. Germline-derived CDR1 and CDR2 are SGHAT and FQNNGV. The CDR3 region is CASSFDGLSNQPQYF. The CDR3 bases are TGTGCCAGCAGCTTTGATGGATTGAGCAATCAGCCCCAGTATTTT.

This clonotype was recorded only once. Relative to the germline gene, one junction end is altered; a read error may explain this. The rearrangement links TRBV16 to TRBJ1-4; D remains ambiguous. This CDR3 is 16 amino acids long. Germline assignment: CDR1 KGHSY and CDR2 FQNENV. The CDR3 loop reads CASSQLMGSVNEKLLF. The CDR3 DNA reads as TGTGCAAGCAGCCAACTCATGGGGTCAGTCAATGAAAAACTGCTTTTT. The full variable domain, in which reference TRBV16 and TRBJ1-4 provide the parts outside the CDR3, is GEEVAQTPKHLVRGEGQKAKLYCAPIKGHSYVFWYQQVLKNEFKFLISFQNENVFDETGMPKERFSAKCLPNSPCSLEIQATKLEDSAVYFCASSQLMGSVNEKLLFGSGTQLSVL.

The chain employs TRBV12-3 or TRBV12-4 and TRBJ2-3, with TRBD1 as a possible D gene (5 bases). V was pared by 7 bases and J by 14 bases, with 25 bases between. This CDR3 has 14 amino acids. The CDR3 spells CASNTSTRGSLRYF. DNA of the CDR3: TGTGCCAGCAACACTTCGACAAGGGGCTCCTTGAGGTATTTT.

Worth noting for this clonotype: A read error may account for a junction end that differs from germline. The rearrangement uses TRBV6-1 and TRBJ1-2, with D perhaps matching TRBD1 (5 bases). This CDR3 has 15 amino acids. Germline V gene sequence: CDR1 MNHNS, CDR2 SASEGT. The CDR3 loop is CASRQTGVSNYGYIF. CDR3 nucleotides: TGTGCCAGTAGACAAACGGGGGTATCAAACTATGGCTACATCTTC.

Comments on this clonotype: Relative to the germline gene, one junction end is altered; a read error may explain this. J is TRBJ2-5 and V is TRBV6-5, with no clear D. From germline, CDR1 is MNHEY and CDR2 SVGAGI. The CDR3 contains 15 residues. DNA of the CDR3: TGTGTCAGCCGTTACCAAGGACGGTACCAAGAGACCCAGTACTTC. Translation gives CVSRYQGRYQETQYF.

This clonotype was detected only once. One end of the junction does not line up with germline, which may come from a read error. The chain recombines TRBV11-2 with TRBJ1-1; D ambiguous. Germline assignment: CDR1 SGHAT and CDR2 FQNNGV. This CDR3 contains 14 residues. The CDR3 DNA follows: TGTACCAGCAGCTTAGTCGGGAGGGTTACTGAAGTTTTCTTT. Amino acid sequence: CTSSLVGRVTEVFF.

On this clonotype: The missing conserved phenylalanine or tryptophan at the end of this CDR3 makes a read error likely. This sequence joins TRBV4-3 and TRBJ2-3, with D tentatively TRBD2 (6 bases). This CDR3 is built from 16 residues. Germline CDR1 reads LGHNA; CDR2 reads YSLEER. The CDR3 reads CASSQDRAGTTDTQYD. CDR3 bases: TGCGCCAGCAGCCAAGATAGAGCGGGCACCACAGATACACAGTATGAT.

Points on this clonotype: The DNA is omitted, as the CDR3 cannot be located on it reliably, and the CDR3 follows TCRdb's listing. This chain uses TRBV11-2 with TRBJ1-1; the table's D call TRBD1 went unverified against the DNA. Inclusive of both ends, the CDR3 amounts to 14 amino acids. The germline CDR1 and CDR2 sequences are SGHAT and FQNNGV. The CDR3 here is CANSFGQGNTEALF.

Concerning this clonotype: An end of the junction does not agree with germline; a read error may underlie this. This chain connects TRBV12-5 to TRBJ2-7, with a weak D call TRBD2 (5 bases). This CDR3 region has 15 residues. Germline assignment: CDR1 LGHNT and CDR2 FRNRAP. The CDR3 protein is CASGLDQTGCYDQYF. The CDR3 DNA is TGTGCTAGTGGTTTGGACCAGACGGGGTGCTACGATCAGTACTTC.

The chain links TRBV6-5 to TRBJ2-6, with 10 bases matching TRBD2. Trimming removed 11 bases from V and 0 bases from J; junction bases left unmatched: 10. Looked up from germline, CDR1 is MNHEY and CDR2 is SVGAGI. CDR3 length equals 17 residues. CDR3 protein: CAGCLAGASSGANVLTF. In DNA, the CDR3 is TGTGCCGGGTGCCTAGCGGGAGCCAGCTCTGGGGCCAACGTCCTGACTTTC.

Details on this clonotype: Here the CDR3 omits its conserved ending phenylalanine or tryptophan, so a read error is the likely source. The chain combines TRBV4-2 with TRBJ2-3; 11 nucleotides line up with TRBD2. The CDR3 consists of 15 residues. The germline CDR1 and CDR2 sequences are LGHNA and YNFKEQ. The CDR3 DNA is TGTGTCAGCAGCCCGACTAGCGGGATGGCAGATACGCAGTATTAT. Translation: CVSSPTSGMADTQYY.

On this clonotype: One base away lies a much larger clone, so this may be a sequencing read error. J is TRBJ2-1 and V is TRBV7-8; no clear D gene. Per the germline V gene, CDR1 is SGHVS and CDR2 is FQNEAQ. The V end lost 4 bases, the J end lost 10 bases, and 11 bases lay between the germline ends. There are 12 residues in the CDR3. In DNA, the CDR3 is TGTGCCAGCAGCTCCATGGGAAACGAGCAGTTCTTC. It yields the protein CASSSMGNEQFF.

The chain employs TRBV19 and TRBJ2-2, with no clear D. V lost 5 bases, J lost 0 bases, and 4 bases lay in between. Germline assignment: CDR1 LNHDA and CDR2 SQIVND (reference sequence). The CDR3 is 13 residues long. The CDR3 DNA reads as TGTGCCAGTAGTCGTGCGAACACCGGGGAGCTGTTTTTT. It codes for CASSRANTGELFF.

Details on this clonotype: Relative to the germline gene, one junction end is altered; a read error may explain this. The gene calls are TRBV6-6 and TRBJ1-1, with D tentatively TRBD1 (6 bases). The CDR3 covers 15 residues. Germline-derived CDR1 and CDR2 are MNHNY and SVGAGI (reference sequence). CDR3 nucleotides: TGTGCCAGCAGGGGGAAAGGGGGACACGGGACTGAAGCTTTCTTC. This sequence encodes CASRGKGGHGTEAFF.

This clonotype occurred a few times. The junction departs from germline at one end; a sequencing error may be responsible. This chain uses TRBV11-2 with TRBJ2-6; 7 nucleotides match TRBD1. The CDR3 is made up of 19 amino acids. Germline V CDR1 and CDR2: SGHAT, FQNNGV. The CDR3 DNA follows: TGTGCCAGCAGCATAGTTCCAAAGGACAGGCCATCTGGGGCCAACGTCCTGACATTC. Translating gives CASSIVPKDRPSGANVLTF.

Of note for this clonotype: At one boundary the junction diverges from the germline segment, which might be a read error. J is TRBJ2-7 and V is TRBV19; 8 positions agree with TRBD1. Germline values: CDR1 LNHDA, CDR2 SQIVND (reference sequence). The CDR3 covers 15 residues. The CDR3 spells CASSFRQGRSYEQYF. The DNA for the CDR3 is TGTGCCAGTAGTTTCCGACAGGGGAGGTCCTACGAGCAGTATTTC.

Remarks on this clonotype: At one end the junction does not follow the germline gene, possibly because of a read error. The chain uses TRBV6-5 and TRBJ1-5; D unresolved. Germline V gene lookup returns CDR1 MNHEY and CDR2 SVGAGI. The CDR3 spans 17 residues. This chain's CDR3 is CTSSYSWSITGNQPQLF. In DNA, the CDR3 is TGTACCAGCAGTTACTCTTGGAGCATAACGGGTAATCAGCCCCAGCTTTTT.

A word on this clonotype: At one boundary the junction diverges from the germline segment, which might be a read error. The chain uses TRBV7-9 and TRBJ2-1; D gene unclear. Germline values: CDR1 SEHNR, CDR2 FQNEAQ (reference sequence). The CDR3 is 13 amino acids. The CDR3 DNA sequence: TGTGCCAGCAGCCGATTAACCTACAATGAGCATTTCTTC. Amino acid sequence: CASSRLTYNEHFF. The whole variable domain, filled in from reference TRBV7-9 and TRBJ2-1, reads DTGVSQNPRHKITKRGQNVTFRCDPISEHNRLYWYRQTLGQGPEFLTYFQNEAQLEKSRLLSDRFSAERPKGSFSTLEIQRTEQGDSAMYLCASSRLTYNEHFFGPGTRLTVL.

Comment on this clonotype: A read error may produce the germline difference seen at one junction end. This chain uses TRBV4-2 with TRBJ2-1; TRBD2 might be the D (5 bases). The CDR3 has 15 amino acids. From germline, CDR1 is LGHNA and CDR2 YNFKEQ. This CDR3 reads CASNQDRGDYNEHFF. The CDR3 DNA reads TGTGCCAGCAACCAAGATCGAGGAGACTACAATGAGCACTTCTTC.

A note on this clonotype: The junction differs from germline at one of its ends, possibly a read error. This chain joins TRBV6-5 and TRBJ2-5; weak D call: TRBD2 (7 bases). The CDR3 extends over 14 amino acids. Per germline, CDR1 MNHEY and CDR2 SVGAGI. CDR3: CASCDTGTAGAQYF. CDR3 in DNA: TGTGCCAGCTGTGATACCGGGACCGCGGGGGCCCAATATTTC.

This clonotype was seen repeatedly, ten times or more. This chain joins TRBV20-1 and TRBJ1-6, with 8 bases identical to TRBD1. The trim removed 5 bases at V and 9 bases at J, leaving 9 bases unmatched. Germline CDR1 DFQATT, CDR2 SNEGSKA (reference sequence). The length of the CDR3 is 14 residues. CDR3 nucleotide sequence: TGCAGTGCTGCCCAGGACAGGGCCGCTTCACCCCTCCACTTT. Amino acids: CSAAQDRAASPLHF.